This passage covers 19 T cell receptor beta chains from one sample sequenced in a study of blood T cell repertoires in COVID-19. TCRdb keeps only in-frame clones here, not all; method: immunoSEQ multiplex PCR. The sample contains about 49,000 clones, over 80% of which appear only once. Sequenced sample: peripheral blood. These TCRs come from an elderly woman with COVID-19, enrolled during active disease.

Concerning this clone itself: The junction shows a germline mismatch at one end, possibly a read error. The genes are TRBV12-3 or TRBV12-4 and TRBJ2-7; D is undetermined. The CDR3 has 13 residues. DNA of the CDR3: TGTGTCAGCAGTTTCGGAGAAAATAACGAGCAGTACTTC. It codes for CVSSFGENNEQYF.

This chain uses TRBV15 with TRBJ1-4; D not certain. The CDR3 contains 13 residues. V lost 4 bases, J lost 12 bases, and 15 bases lay in between. Germline lookup yields CDR1 LNHNV and CDR2 YYDKDF (reference sequence). The CDR3 spells CATSTFVVEQLFF. CDR3 nucleotides: TGTGCCACCAGCACGTTTGTGGTTGAGCAACTGTTTTTT.

This chain uses TRBV10-3 with TRBJ1-6; TRBD1 agrees at 10 bases. The CDR3 is 17 residues long. Looked up from germline, CDR1 is ENHRY and CDR2 is SYGVKD. Germline trimming cut 3 bases from V and 10 bases from J; bases unmatched to any gene: 12. The CDR3 sequence: CAISDHTRQGANSPLHF. CDR3 DNA: TGTGCCATCAGTGATCACACACGACAGGGGGCTAACTCACCCCTCCACTTT.

V usage is TRBV2 and J usage is TRBJ1-1; D not resolved. CDR3 size: 13 residues. Germline CDR1 is SNHLY and CDR2 is FYNNEI. V was trimmed by 6 bases and J by 7 bases, leaving 15 bases between them. CDR3 bases: TGTGCCAGCAGCGAGGGTGTTGGTGGTGAAGCTTTCTTT. Its translation is CASSEGVGGEAFF.

This clone appeared once. The genes are TRBV7-9 and TRBJ1-1; TRBD1 is a possible D gene (6 bases). V gave up 6 bases and J gave up 6 bases, with 11 bases separating them. Germline-derived CDR1 and CDR2 are SEHNR and FQNEAQ (reference sequence). The length of the CDR3 is 12 residues. The CDR3 coding sequence is TGTGCCAGCAGTCAACAGGGATCTGAAGCTTTCTTT. Protein product: CASSQQGSEAFF.

The chain links TRBV18 to TRBJ1-2; D not resolved. This CDR3 is built from 13 residues. CDR1 KGHSH and CDR2 LQKENI come from the germline V gene. V lost 1 base, J lost 6 bases, and 9 bases lay in between. The CDR3 DNA sequence: TGTGCCAGCTCACCACGAAGAGGTCATGGCTACACCTTC. It specifies CASSPRRGHGYTF.

A few counts support this clone. The chain is built from TRBV29-1 and TRBJ1-4; a possible D gene is TRBD1 (6 bases). Trimming shortened V by 7 bases and J by 2 bases, and 11 bases separated the two germline ends. Germline-derived CDR1 and CDR2 are SQVTM and ANQGSEA. There are 13 residues in the CDR3. As DNA, the CDR3 is TGCAGCGCAGCGGGACATACTAATGAAAAACTGTTTTTT. Translation: CSAAGHTNEKLFF.

The J gene is TRBJ2-7, the V gene TRBV29-1; 7 positions agree with TRBD1. Per the germline V gene, CDR1 is SQVTM and CDR2 is ANQGSEA. CDR3 length: 13 residues. Trimming cost V 7 bases and J 2 bases; bases outside gene matches: 8. Here the CDR3 reads CSARDRNPYEQYF. The DNA for the CDR3 is TGCAGCGCCCGGGACAGAAACCCCTACGAGCAGTACTTC.

This chain links TRBV28 with TRBJ1-1; D may be TRBD1 (5 bases). Per the germline V gene, CDR1 is MDHEN and CDR2 is SYDVKM. There are 15 residues in the CDR3. Trimming took 4 bases from V and 11 from J, leaving 23 bases between them. The CDR3 DNA follows: TGTGCCAGCAGTTCTCAGACAGCCAAGCCGAGATGGGCTTTCTTT. This encodes CASSSQTAKPRWAFF.

The CDR3 nucleotides read TGCGCCAGCAGTGAGTCACTATGGACAGGGGTACACTATGGCTACACCTTC. This codes for CASSESLWTGVHYGYTF. The chain carries TRBV10-1 and TRBJ1-2, with 9 bases aligning to TRBD1. The CDR3 runs to 17 residues. The V gene end was trimmed by 0 bases and the J gene end by 3 bases; junction bases not matched to a gene: 8. CDR1 is WNHNN and CDR2 is SYGVQD in the germline V gene (reference sequence).

The rearrangement links TRBV2 to TRBJ1-1, with unresolved D. CDR1 SNHLY and CDR2 FYNNEI come from the germline V gene. Trimming left V 8 bases short and J 6 bases short, with 13 bases between. This CDR3 comprises 12 residues. In DNA, the CDR3 is TGTGCCAGCCGTGTTGAATCGGCTGAAGCTTTCTTT. Protein: CASRVESAEAFF.

This sequence joins TRBV2 and TRBJ1-4; D uncertain. Germline V gene data show CDR1 as SNHLY and CDR2 as FYNNEI. The V and J ends lost 8 bases and 0 bases respectively, with 13 bases between them. The CDR3 is 15 residues long. The CDR3 spells CASGGTLSTNEKLFF. For the CDR3, the DNA is TGTGCCAGCGGAGGAACACTATCAACTAATGAAAAACTGTTTTTT.

The rearrangement uses TRBV6-6 and TRBJ1-2; D is uncertain. V was cut by 5 bases and J by 4 bases, with 11 bases left in between. Germline V lookup: CDR1 MNHNY, CDR2 SVGAGI (reference sequence). The CDR3 is 13 amino acids. In nucleotides, the CDR3 is TGTGCCAGCAGTGGCTCGAGGCCCTATGGCTACACCTTC. Protein product: CASSGSRPYGYTF.

The chain has TRBV9 and TRBJ2-1; possibly TRBD2 for D (5 bases). V was trimmed by 4 bases and J by 0 bases, leaving 17 bases between them. Germline assignment: CDR1 SGDLS and CDR2 YYNGEE. This CDR3 region has 17 residues. The CDR3 loop reads CASSPRGASSSYNEQFF. Here the CDR3 DNA reads TGTGCCAGCAGCCCCCGGGGAGCTTCGAGCTCCTACAATGAGCAGTTCTTC.

The J gene is TRBJ1-5, the V gene TRBV5-8; 8 bases agree with TRBD1. Germline values: CDR1 SGHTS, CDR2 YDEGEE. Trimming removed 0 bases from V and 4 bases from J; junction bases left unmatched: 9. This CDR3 spans 17 amino acids. The DNA for the CDR3 is TGTGCCAGCAGCTTGGAGCCCGGACAGGGCGGAAATCAGCCCCAGCATTTT. It yields the protein CASSLEPGQGGNQPQHF.

The CDR3 loop reads CASSRMRDTEAFF. The DNA for the CDR3 is TGTGCCAGCTCGAGGATGAGAGACACTGAAGCTTTCTTT. The chain has TRBV2 and TRBJ1-1, with D hard to call. Trimming removed 8 bases from V and 3 bases from J, with 13 bases in between. This CDR3 has 13 amino acids. In germline, CDR1 is SNHLY, CDR2 FYNNEI. Together with reference TRBV2 and TRBJ1-1, the CDR3 gives the full variable domain: EPEVTQTPSHQVTQMGQEVILRCVPISNHLYFYWYRQILGQKVEFLVSFYNNEISEKSEIFDDQFSVERPDGSNFTLKIRSTKLEDSAMYFCASSRMRDTEAFFGQGTRLTVV.

In this sample, this clone turned up a few times. The chain joins TRBV9 to TRBJ1-3; possible D gene TRBD1, 5 bases. The V gene's germline CDR1 is SGDLS and CDR2 YYNGEE. The CDR3 is 16 residues long. The V and J ends lost 1 base and 0 bases respectively, with 11 bases between them. CDR3 residues: CASSVNDSPSGNTIYF. The CDR3 bases are TGTGCCAGCAGCGTAAATGACAGTCCCTCTGGAAACACCATATATTTT.

The chain has TRBV24-1 and TRBJ2-7, with D maybe TRBD1 (5 bases). CDR3 length equals 14 residues. Trimming shortened V by 4 bases and J by 3 bases, and 12 bases separated the two germline ends. Germline V gene data show CDR1 as KGHDR and CDR2 as SFDVKD. The CDR3 reads CATSDPRQIYEQYF. Written as DNA, the CDR3 is TGTGCCACCAGTGACCCAAGACAGATCTACGAGCAGTACTTC.

This clone was counted between two and nine times. CDR3 DNA sequence: TGTGCCAGCAGCTTAGCAAGTGCGGGGCGCGGTAATGAAAAACTGTTTTTT. Translation: CASSLASAGRGNEKLFF. The chain links TRBV7-9 to TRBJ1-4; TRBD1 is a possible D gene (5 bases). V lost 0 bases and J 4 bases, leaving 15 bases between the germline ends. CDR3 length equals 17 residues. Germline V gene lookup returns CDR1 SEHNR and CDR2 FQNEAQ (reference sequence).